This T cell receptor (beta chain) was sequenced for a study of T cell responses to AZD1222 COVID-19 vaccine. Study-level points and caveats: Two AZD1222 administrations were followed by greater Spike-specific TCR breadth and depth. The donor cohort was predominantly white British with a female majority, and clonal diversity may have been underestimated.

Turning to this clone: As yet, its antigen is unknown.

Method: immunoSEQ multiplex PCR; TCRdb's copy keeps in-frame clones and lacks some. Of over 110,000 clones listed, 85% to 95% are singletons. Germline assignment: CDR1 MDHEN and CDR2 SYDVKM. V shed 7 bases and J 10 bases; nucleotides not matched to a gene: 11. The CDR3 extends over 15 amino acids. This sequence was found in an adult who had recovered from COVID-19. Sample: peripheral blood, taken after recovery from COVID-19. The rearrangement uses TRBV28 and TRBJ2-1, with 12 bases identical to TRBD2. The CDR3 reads CASTLQTSGSHEQFF. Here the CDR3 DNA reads TGTGCCAGCACCCTCCAGACTAGCGGGAGTCACGAGCAGTTCTTC.